The 32 T cell receptor beta chains listed next were all sequenced from one sample in a study of blood T cells in healthy people across ages. Together with a sample-barcoded 5' primer, a J-beta primer mix was included in a second PCR lasting roughly 6 to 12 cycles. TCRdb re-derived calls from the 5' RACE reads in MiXCR, one entry per CDR3 protein. The sample consists of about 640,000 distinct CDR3 sequences, around 38% of them appearing once. Sequenced input: blood. The receptor source for this set is a man at least 80 years old in good health.

This sequence joins TRBV4-3 and TRBJ1-1; a possible D gene is TRBD1 (5 bases). Trimming removed 6 bases from V and 10 bases from J, with 15 bases in between. Germline V gene data show CDR1 as LGHNA and CDR2 as YSLEER. This CDR3 comprises 12 residues. In nucleotides, the CDR3 is TGCGCCAGCAGTCGAACAGGATCTGGAGCTTTCTTT. The encoded protein is CASSRTGSGAFF.

This clonotype appeared once. The chain is built from TRBV2 and TRBJ2-3; D uncertain. The CDR3 extends over 14 amino acids. Germline lookup yields CDR1 SNHLY and CDR2 FYNNEI. V dropped 11 bases and J dropped 4 bases, with 19 bases sitting between them. The CDR3 region has the DNA TGTGCCTCCCGGACCAGTCTACATTCAGATACGCAGTATTTT. It is translated as CASRTSLHSDTQYF.

This clonotype was detected only a few times. The rearrangement joins TRBV3-1 to TRBJ1-1; TRBD1 is a possible D gene (6 bases). The CDR3 length is 15 residues. Germline assignment: CDR1 LGHDT and CDR2 YNNKEL (reference sequence). V was clipped by 0 bases and J by 2 bases, with 10 bases between them. The CDR3 protein is CASSQDQGLNTEAFF. The CDR3 bases are TGTGCCAGCAGCCAAGATCAGGGGCTAAACACTGAAGCTTTCTTT.

This chain joins TRBV7-2 and TRBJ2-7, with 10 bases identical to TRBD1. V lost 5 bases and J lost 5; bases outside the gene matches: 12. Germline CDR1 SGHTA, CDR2 FQGNSA. The CDR3 length is 16 residues. The CDR3 DNA sequence: TGTGCCAGCAGCCTCTTTTCCGGGACAGGGGTTAACGAGCAGTACTTC. It specifies CASSLFSGTGVNEQYF.

This clonotype has a handful of counts. This chain links TRBV3-1 with TRBJ2-3; 10 bases align to TRBD2. Unmatched junction bases numbered 10, after V lost 3 bases and J lost 1 base. The CDR3 loop spans 18 amino acids. Germline V gene sequence: CDR1 LGHDT, CDR2 YNNKEL (reference sequence). DNA of the CDR3: TGTGCCAGCAGCCACTCCACGACTAGCGGGTCCGGCACAGATACGCAGTATTTT. Translating it yields CASSHSTTSGSGTDTQYF.

This clonotype was seen repeatedly, ten times or more. The chain recombines TRBV7-2 with TRBJ2-1; 9 bases are a match to TRBD1. With V trimmed by 0 bases and J by 8 bases, 5 bases remained unmatched. Germline values: CDR1 SGHTA, CDR2 FQGNSA. This CDR3 region has 15 residues. CDR3 bases: TGTGCCAGCAGCTTAGCTGGGACAGGGTATTATGAGCAGTTCTTC. Translated: CASSLAGTGYYEQFF.

This clonotype appeared many times. The rearrangement uses TRBV29-1 and TRBJ2-3; TRBD2 aligns across 11 bases. The germline V gene encodes CDR1 SQVTM and CDR2 ANQGSEA. The junction had 7 bases not matched to a gene; V was cut back by 8 bases and J by 6 bases. The CDR3 has 13 amino acids. The CDR3 is CSLLAGGMDTQYF. The CDR3 nucleotides are TGCAGCTTATTAGCGGGGGGGATGGATACGCAGTATTTT.

Written as DNA, the CDR3 is TGTGCCAGCAGTGAAGCGGACAGTCTTAATTCACCCCTCCACTTT. Amino acids: CASSEADSLNSPLHF. This chain links TRBV6-1 with TRBJ1-6; TRBD1 might be the D (6 bases). Trimming took off 0 bases at V and 6 bases at J, with 9 bases between the two ends. Germline values: CDR1 MNHNS, CDR2 SASEGT. The CDR3 extends over 15 amino acids.

A few counts support this clonotype. The chain recombines TRBV20-1 with TRBJ2-1; TRBD2 matches at 8 bases. CDR3 length: 15 residues. Germline CDR1 DFQATT, CDR2 SNEGSKA (reference sequence). J lost 3 bases, V lost 4 bases, and 8 bases had no gene match. The CDR3 DNA reads TGCAGTGCTAACAGAGCGGGGGTGAACTACAATGAGCAGTTCTTC. Its translation is CSANRAGVNYNEQFF.

This CDR3 is CASSVQGFDSPLHF. As DNA, the CDR3 is TGTGCCAGCAGTGTGCAGGGTTTCGATTCACCCCTCCACTTT. V gene TRBV12-3 or TRBV12-4 combines with J gene TRBJ1-6; D is possibly TRBD1 (5 bases). Trimming took 5 bases from V and 8 from J, leaving 13 bases between them. This CDR3 spans 14 amino acids.

Notes on this clonotype: Possible read error: a much larger clone is one base away. The chain employs TRBV6-2 or TRBV6-3 and TRBJ2-5; D remains ambiguous. The V and J ends lost 7 bases and 0 bases respectively, with 3 bases between them. CDR3 length equals 11 residues. Per germline, CDR1 MNHEY and CDR2 SVGEGT. The CDR3 is CASTHQETQYF. For the CDR3, the DNA is TGTGCCAGCACCCACCAAGAGACCCAGTACTTC.

This clonotype came up a few times. This chain connects TRBV28 to TRBJ1-2, with no clear D. The germline V and J ends were trimmed by 7 bases and 2 bases, with 5 bases remaining between them. Germline lookup yields CDR1 MDHEN and CDR2 SYDVKM. The length of the CDR3 is 11 residues. In DNA form, the CDR3 reads TGTGCCAGCACTTCGAACTATGGCTACACCTTC. Its protein is CASTSNYGYTF.

To note about this clonotype: A junction end diverges from the germline sequence, so it may reflect a read error. This sequence joins TRBV12-3 or TRBV12-4 and TRBJ1-1; 7 bases line up with TRBD1. This CDR3 is 14 amino acids long. The CDR3 spells CTSSLALHRGTAFF. The CDR3 region has the DNA TGTACCAGCAGTTTAGCCCTACACAGGGGAACGGCTTTCTTT.

The V and J genes are TRBV4-3 and TRBJ2-5; 10 bases fit TRBD1. The DNA end is more similar to TRBJ2-7, so the J call may be wrong. CDR1 is LGHNA and CDR2 is YSLEER in the germline V gene. The CDR3 contains 16 residues. The CDR3 DNA reads TGCGCCAGCAGCCAGTATGGACAGGGGGGCAGCTACGAGCAGTACTTC. This codes for CASSQYGQGGSYEQYF.

V and J are TRBV7-9 and TRBJ2-3, with 9 positions matching TRBD1. Germline V gene lookup returns CDR1 SEHNR and CDR2 FQNEAQ (reference sequence). V trimming: 5 bases; J trimming: 4 bases; junction bases outside the gene matches: 7. This CDR3 contains 15 residues. CDR3 sequence (DNA): TGTGCCAGCAGCGGAAGGACAGGGGCAGCAGATACGCAGTATTTT. As protein: CASSGRTGAADTQYF.

V gene TRBV7-2 combines with J gene TRBJ2-5, with TRBD2 matching over 8 bases. This CDR3 comprises 15 residues. Losses at the gene ends were 4 bases for V and 5 bases for J; bases not matched to a gene: 9. Germline CDR1 reads SGHTA; CDR2 reads FQGNSA. DNA for the CDR3: TGTGCCAGCAGCTCGTCCGGGACTAGTTTGGAGACCCAGTACTTC. This encodes CASSSSGTSLETQYF.

This clonotype turned up a few times. V usage is TRBV20-1 and J usage is TRBJ2-1; D may be TRBD1 or TRBD2 (6 bases each). The V end lost 3 bases, the J end lost 3 bases, and 18 bases lay between the germline ends. From germline, CDR1 is DFQATT and CDR2 SNEGSKA (reference sequence). This CDR3 is 16 amino acids long. CDR3 bases: TGCAGTGCTAGGGGTGCCGGGGGCGCCAACTACAATGAGCAGTTCTTC. This gives the protein CSARGAGGANYNEQFF.

This clonotype was counted at least ten times. The chain uses TRBV6-5 and TRBJ2-7, with a tentative D call TRBD1 (5 bases). The CDR3 totals 14 residues. The germline V and J ends were trimmed by 0 bases and 4 bases, with 10 bases remaining between them. Germline V gene lookup returns CDR1 MNHEY and CDR2 SVGAGI. The CDR3 coding sequence is TGTGCCAGCAGTTACTCGCGCAGGGCATACGAGCAGTACTTC. Protein sequence: CASSYSRRAYEQYF.

This sequence joins TRBV6-5 and TRBJ2-7, with unresolved D. In germline, CDR1 is MNHEY, CDR2 SVGAGI. There are 14 residues in the CDR3. V was trimmed by 0 bases and J by 7 bases, leaving 13 bases between them. CDR3 sequence reads: CASSYSWRDNEQYF. CDR3 DNA sequence: TGTGCCAGCAGTTACTCCTGGAGAGACAATGAGCAGTACTTC.

The rearrangement links TRBV24-1 to TRBJ2-5, with 10 bases fitting TRBD2. With 5 bases clipped from V and 2 bases from J, the junction kept 7 bases outside the gene matches. Germline CDR1 is KGHDR and CDR2 is SFDVKD. This CDR3 spans 16 amino acids. Here the CDR3 reads CATSGSGTSAQETQYF. Here the CDR3 DNA reads TGTGCCACCAGTGGTTCCGGGACTAGCGCACAAGAGACCCAGTACTTC.

This clonotype was observed a handful of times. The V call is TRBV7-2, the J call TRBJ2-1; 10 bases match TRBD2. Germline lookup yields CDR1 SGHTA and CDR2 FQGNSA. CDR3 length: 13 residues. Trimming at V came to 6 bases and at J to 12 bases, leaving 8 bases not matched to a gene. CDR3 loop: CASRYTSGMAQFF. The CDR3 coding sequence is TGTGCCAGCAGATATACTAGCGGGATGGCGCAGTTCTTC.

This clonotype occurred a few times. The chain recombines TRBV3-1 with TRBJ1-2; D is unresolved. Germline loops: CDR1 LGHDT, CDR2 YNNKEL (reference sequence). CDR3 length equals 12 residues. V gave up 3 bases and J gave up 7 bases, with 9 bases separating them. Here the CDR3 DNA reads TGTGCCAGCAGCCAGGGCCCCTCTGGCTACACCTTC. This encodes CASSQGPSGYTF.

The chain employs TRBV27 and TRBJ1-2; 7 bases fit TRBD1. Germline CDR1 reads MNHEY; CDR2 reads SMNVEV (reference sequence). The CDR3 runs 15 residues. V lost 5 bases and J lost 4; bases outside the gene matches: 10. For the CDR3, the DNA is TGTGCCAGCAGTCCCAAGACAGGGTTGGGCTATGGCTACACCTTC. Its translation is CASSPKTGLGYGYTF.

The chain carries TRBV7-2 and TRBJ2-1, with 7 bases lining up with TRBD1. The J call may be incorrect, as the DNA end agrees better with TRBJ2-7. The CDR3 sequence is 15 residues long. The germline gives CDR1 SGHTA, CDR2 FQGNSA. CDR3 sequence: CASSTPGTVYNEQYF. As DNA, the CDR3 is TGTGCCAGCAGCACGCCCGGGACAGTCTACAATGAGCAGTACTTC.

The chain carries TRBV4-1 and TRBJ2-7, with D possibly TRBD2 on 7 matching bases. This CDR3 comprises 17 residues. The V gene lost 0 bases and the J gene lost 6 bases, with 21 bases spanning the gap. CDR1 and CDR2 (germline): MGHRA, YSYEKL. In nucleotides, the CDR3 is TGCGCCAGCAGCCAAGAAGGGGGGAGGGCTACTTACCGCGAGCAGTACTTC. This gives the protein CASSQEGGRATYREQYF.

This clonotype has a single count. This sequence may be a read error, since a much larger clone differs from it by one base. The chain combines TRBV10-3 with TRBJ2-3; D possibly matches TRBD1 or TRBD2 (6 bases each). Per the germline V gene, CDR1 is ENHRY and CDR2 is SYGVKD. The CDR3 spans 16 residues. CDR3 DNA sequence: TGTGCCGTCAGTGAGTCGACCGGGGGCAAAGGGAATACGCAGTATTTT. Protein: CAVSESTGGKGNTQYF.

V gene TRBV27 combines with J gene TRBJ1-2; TRBD1 matches at 11 bases. The CDR3 is made up of 16 amino acids. J was trimmed by 4 bases and V by 3 bases; bases with no gene match: 7. Germline CDR1 reads MNHEY; CDR2 reads SMNVEV (reference sequence). CDR3 nucleotide sequence: TGTGCCAGCAGTTTCATGGACAGGGGGCGATCCTATGGCTACACCTTC. It yields the protein CASSFMDRGRSYGYTF.

The chain combines TRBV6-2 or TRBV6-3 with TRBJ2-3; perhaps TRBD1 as D (6 bases). Germline loops: CDR1 MNHEY, CDR2 SVGEGT. This CDR3 contains 18 residues. V was cut by 6 bases and J by 0 bases, with 22 bases left in between. CDR3 coding DNA: TGTGCCAGCAGCCCTCTACTCTGGACAGCCCAAAGCACAGATACGCAGTATTTT. It is translated as CASSPLLWTAQSTDTQYF.

This clonotype showed up just a few times. The rearrangement links TRBV5-1 to TRBJ2-1; D possibly corresponds to TRBD2 (6 bases). The germline V gene has CDR1 SGHRS and CDR2 YFSETQ. This CDR3 has 14 residues. V was cut by 0 bases and J by 8 bases, with 12 bases left in between. The CDR3 region is CASSLGLVSDEQFF. The DNA for the CDR3 is TGCGCCAGCAGCTTGGGACTAGTATCCGATGAGCAGTTCTTC.

This chain links TRBV6-1 with TRBJ2-3; 7 positions match TRBD1. Per the germline V gene, CDR1 is MNHNS and CDR2 is SASEGT. Losses at the gene ends were 6 bases for V and 3 bases for J; bases not matched to a gene: 6. The CDR3 spans 14 residues. The CDR3 reads CASSSHRGTDTQYF. In DNA, the CDR3 is TGTGCCAGCAGCTCGCACAGGGGAACAGATACGCAGTATTTT.

The sample holds a few counts of this clonotype. This rearrangement joins TRBV20-1 to TRBJ2-1; D is unclear. Trimming pared 4 bases from V and 0 bases from J, leaving 13 bases between. In germline, CDR1 is DFQATT, CDR2 SNEGSKA (reference sequence). CDR3 size: 15 residues. CDR3 bases: TGCAGTGCTATCGACCGGACCAGCTCCTACAATGAGCAGTTCTTC. It is translated as CSAIDRTSSYNEQFF.

A word on this clonotype: A much larger clone differs from this one at a single base, so this may be a read error. The chain employs TRBV4-3 and TRBJ2-3, with D uncertain. In germline, CDR1 is LGHNA, CDR2 YSLEER. V was trimmed by 3 bases and J by 3 bases, leaving 10 bases between them. The CDR3 has 14 residues. CDR3 bases: TGCGCCAGCAGCCATGGGTACAGTACAGATACGCAGTATTTT. This encodes CASSHGYSTDTQYF.